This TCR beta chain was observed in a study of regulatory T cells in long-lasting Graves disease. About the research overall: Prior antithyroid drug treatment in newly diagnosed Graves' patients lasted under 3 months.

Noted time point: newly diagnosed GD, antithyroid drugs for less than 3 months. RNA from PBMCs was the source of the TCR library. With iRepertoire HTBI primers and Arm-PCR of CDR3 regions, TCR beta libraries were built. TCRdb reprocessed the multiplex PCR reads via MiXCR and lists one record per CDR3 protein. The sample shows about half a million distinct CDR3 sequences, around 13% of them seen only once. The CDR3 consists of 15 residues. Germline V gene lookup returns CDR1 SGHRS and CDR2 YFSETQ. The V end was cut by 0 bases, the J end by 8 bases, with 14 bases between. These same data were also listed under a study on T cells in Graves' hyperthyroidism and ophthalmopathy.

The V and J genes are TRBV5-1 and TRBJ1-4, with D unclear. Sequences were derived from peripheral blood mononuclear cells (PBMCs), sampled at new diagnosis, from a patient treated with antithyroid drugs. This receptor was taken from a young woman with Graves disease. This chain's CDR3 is CASSLGAQSGEKLFF. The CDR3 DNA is TGCGCCAGCAGCTTGGGGGCCCAATCGGGCGAAAAACTGTTTTTT.